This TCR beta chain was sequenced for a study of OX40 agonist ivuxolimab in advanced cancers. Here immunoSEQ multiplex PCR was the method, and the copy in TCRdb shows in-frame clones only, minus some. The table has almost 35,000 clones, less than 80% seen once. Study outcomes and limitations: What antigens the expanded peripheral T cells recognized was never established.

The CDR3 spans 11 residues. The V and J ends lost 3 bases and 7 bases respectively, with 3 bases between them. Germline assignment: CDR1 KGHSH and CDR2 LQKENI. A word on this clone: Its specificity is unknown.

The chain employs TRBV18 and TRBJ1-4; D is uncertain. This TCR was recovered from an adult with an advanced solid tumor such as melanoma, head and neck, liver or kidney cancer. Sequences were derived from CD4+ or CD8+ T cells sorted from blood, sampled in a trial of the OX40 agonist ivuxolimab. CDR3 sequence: CASSPSEKLFF. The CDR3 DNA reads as TGTGCCAGCTCACCCTCTGAAAAACTGTTTTTT.